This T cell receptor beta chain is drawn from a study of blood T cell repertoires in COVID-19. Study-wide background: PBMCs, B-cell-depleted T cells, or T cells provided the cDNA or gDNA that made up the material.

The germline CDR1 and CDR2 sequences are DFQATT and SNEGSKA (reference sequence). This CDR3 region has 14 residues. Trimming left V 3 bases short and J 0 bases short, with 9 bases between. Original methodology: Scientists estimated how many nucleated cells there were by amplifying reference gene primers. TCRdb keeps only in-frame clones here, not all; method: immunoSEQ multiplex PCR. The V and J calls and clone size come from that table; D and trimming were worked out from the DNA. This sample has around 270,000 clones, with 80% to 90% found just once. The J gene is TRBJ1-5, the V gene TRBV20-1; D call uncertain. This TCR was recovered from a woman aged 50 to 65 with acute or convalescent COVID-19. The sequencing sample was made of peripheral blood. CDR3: CSASPVYSNQPQHF. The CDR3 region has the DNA TGCAGTGCTAGTCCAGTTTATAGCAATCAGCCCCAGCATTTT.